The next 23 T cell receptor beta chains were all read from a single sample in a study of control samples from healthy donors and cancer patients. Produced via immunoSEQ multiplex PCR; TCRdb's table is partial and in-frame only. The repertoire consists of approximately 170,000 clones, with almost 90% occurring once and the leading ten covering 1.3% to 1.5%. The material sequenced was blood. Every receptor here comes from a woman between 50 and 59 years old in good health.

The chain is built from TRBV27 and TRBJ2-5; no firm D call. CDR1 is MNHEY and CDR2 is SMNVEV in the germline V gene (reference sequence). Trimming shortened V by 2 bases and J by 1 base, and 8 bases separated the two germline ends. This CDR3 is 14 amino acids long. The CDR3 protein is CASSLIGLQETQYF. As DNA, the CDR3 is TGTGCCAGCAGTTTAATTGGGCTCCAAGAGACCCAGTACTTC.

J is TRBJ2-1 and V is TRBV9, with 9 bases fitting TRBD2. The trim removed 0 bases at V and 8 bases at J, leaving 9 bases unmatched. The CDR3 is 16 amino acids. CDR1 is SGDLS, CDR2 YYNGEE, per germline. The CDR3 nucleotides read TGTGCCAGCAGCGTAGAAGGTGCGGGGGGGCCCGATGAGCAGTTCTTC. This sequence encodes CASSVEGAGGPDEQFF.

This rearrangement joins TRBV5-6 to TRBJ1-2; D is uncertain. Germline V CDR1 and CDR2: SGHDT, YYEEEE. This CDR3 has 13 amino acids. Trimming took off 3 bases at V and 5 bases at J, with 11 bases between the two ends. The CDR3 is CASSSADKYGYTF. Written as DNA, the CDR3 is TGTGCCAGCAGCTCCGCTGACAAGTATGGCTACACCTTC. Full variable domain (rest looked up from reference TRBV5-6 and TRBJ1-2): DAGVTQSPTHLIKTRGQQVTLRCSPKSGHDTVSWYQQALGQGPQFIFQYYEEEERQRGNFPDRFSGHQFPNYSSELNVNALLLGDSALYLCASSSADKYGYTFGSGTRLTVV.

The V and J genes are TRBV6-5 and TRBJ1-3; D unresolved. The CDR3 loop spans 11 amino acids. Germline V gene data show CDR1 as MNHEY and CDR2 as SVGAGI. Trimming stripped 7 bases from V and 12 bases from J, with 13 bases between. CDR3 sequence: CASIGGPFIYF. The CDR3 nucleotides read TGTGCCAGCATAGGAGGGCCCTTCATATATTTT.

The rearrangement links TRBV10-3 to TRBJ1-3; D gene uncertain. The CDR3 is 15 residues long. V dropped 4 bases and J dropped 1 base, with 11 bases sitting between them. Germline assignment: CDR1 ENHRY and CDR2 SYGVKD. The CDR3 DNA sequence: TGTGCCATCAGTGTAAGGGCGAGGTCTGGAAACACCATATATTTT. Residues: CAISVRARSGNTIYF.

CDR3 region: CASSSGLAGGQETQYF. The CDR3 region has the DNA TGTGCCAGCAGCTCGGGACTAGCGGGGGGCCAAGAGACCCAGTACTTC. V is TRBV7-3 and J is TRBJ2-5, with 15 bases aligning to TRBD2. The CDR3 has 16 residues. V lost 4 bases to trimming and J lost 1 base; unmatched junction nucleotides: 1. Germline V gene lookup returns CDR1 SGHTA and CDR2 FQGTGA.

The chain carries TRBV5-8 and TRBJ1-6; D is undetermined. Trimming took 3 bases from V and 10 from J, leaving 17 bases between them. The CDR3 extends over 15 amino acids. Per germline, CDR1 SGHTS and CDR2 YDEGEE. The CDR3: CASSWGLVSSSPLHF. CDR3 nucleotides: TGTGCCAGCAGCTGGGGTTTAGTTTCTTCCTCACCCCTCCACTTT. The full variable domain, rest sourced from reference TRBV5-8 and TRBJ1-6, is EAGVTQSPTHLIKTRGQQATLRCSPISGHTSVYWYQQALGLGLQFLLWYDEGEERNRGNFPPRFSGRQFPNYSSELNVNALELEDSALYLCASSWGLVSSSPLHFGNGTRLTVT.

This chain joins TRBV5-6 and TRBJ1-5; 10 bases map to TRBD1. Germline CDR1 is SGHDT and CDR2 is YYEEEE. The CDR3 has 16 amino acids. Trimming cost V 2 bases and J 9 bases; bases outside gene matches: 11. CDR3 DNA: TGTGCCAGCAGCTTAAGTGACAGGGGGCCGTGGGGGCCCCAGCATTTT. This sequence encodes CASSLSDRGPWGPQHF.

This chain uses TRBV18 with TRBJ2-3, with TRBD1 identical over 9 bases. The CDR3 is 16 amino acids. The V and J ends lost 6 bases and 3 bases, in that order; junction bases with no gene match: 10. Germline CDR1 is KGHSH and CDR2 is LQKENI. CDR3 sequence reads: CASSPGAGTGTDTQYF. The CDR3 region has the DNA TGTGCCAGCTCCCCTGGGGCCGGGACAGGGACAGATACGCAGTATTTT.

The CDR3 coding sequence is TGTGCCAGCAGCTGGGAGGGAGGCTACACCTTC. Its protein is CASSWEGGYTF. This chain links TRBV5-6 with TRBJ1-2; D unclear. The CDR3 length is 11 residues. Germline assignment: CDR1 SGHDT and CDR2 YYEEEE. V was cut by 3 bases and J by 8 bases, with 8 bases left in between. Combining the CDR3 with reference TRBV5-6 and TRBJ1-2 gives the whole variable domain DAGVTQSPTHLIKTRGQQVTLRCSPKSGHDTVSWYQQALGQGPQFIFQYYEEEERQRGNFPDRFSGHQFPNYSSELNVNALLLGDSALYLCASSWEGGYTFGSGTRLTVV.

The chain joins TRBV24-1 to TRBJ2-6; possibly TRBD1 for D (6 bases). V was pared by 5 bases and J by 0 bases, with 19 bases between. The germline V gene encodes CDR1 KGHDR and CDR2 SFDVKD. This CDR3 has 19 amino acids. CDR3 protein: CATSAGTRQTISGANVLTF. The CDR3, as DNA: TGTGCCACCAGTGCCGGGACAAGGCAGACAATCTCTGGGGCCAACGTCCTGACTTTC.

V and J are TRBV7-3 and TRBJ2-1; possibly TRBD1 for D (5 bases). Germline-derived CDR1 and CDR2 are SGHTA and FQGTGA. V was clipped by 2 bases and J by 13 bases, with 12 bases between them. The CDR3 has 12 residues. In nucleotides, the CDR3 is TGTGCCAGCAGCTTATCAGGGTCCGTTCAGTTCTTC. It specifies CASSLSGSVQFF.

The chain combines TRBV6-2 or TRBV6-3 with TRBJ1-1; D unclear. CDR3 size: 13 residues. Germline CDR1 is MNHEY and CDR2 is SVGEGT. Trimming left V 3 bases short and J 4 bases short, with 9 bases between. CDR3 DNA: TGTGCCAGCAGTTATAGTCGGCTCACTGAAGCTTTCTTT. Encoded protein: CASSYSRLTEAFF.

The chain couples TRBV14 to TRBJ1-1; D not certain. The CDR3 is 14 amino acids. Per the germline V gene, CDR1 is SGHDN and CDR2 is FVKESK. V lost 0 bases and J lost 1, with 6 bases in between. The CDR3: CASSQELPNTEAFF. In DNA form, the CDR3 reads TGTGCCAGCAGCCAAGAGCTGCCGAACACTGAAGCTTTCTTT. The complete variable domain, with remaining parts taken from reference TRBV14 and TRBJ1-1, reads EAGVTQFPSHSVIEKGQTVTLRCDPISGHDNLYWYRRVMGKEIKFLLHFVKESKQDESGMPNNRFLAERTGGTYSTLKVQPAELEDSGVYFCASSQELPNTEAFFGQGTRLTVV.

This CDR3 is CASSSLGDRGGEQYF. CDR3 in DNA: TGTGCCAGCAGCTCCCTTGGGGACAGGGGTGGCGAGCAGTACTTC. The rearrangement joins TRBV9 to TRBJ2-7; 10 nucleotides line up with TRBD1. Germline V CDR1 and CDR2: SGDLS, YYNGEE. CDR3 size: 15 residues. J lost 6 bases, V lost 4 bases, and 10 bases had no gene match. Full variable domain (outside the CDR3, taken from reference TRBV9 and TRBJ2-7): DSGVTQTPKHLITATGQRVTLRCSPRSGDLSVYWYQQSLDQGLQFLIQYYNGEERAKGNILERFSAQQFPDLHSELNLSSLELGDSALYFCASSSLGDRGGEQYFGPGTRLTVT.

CDR3 coding DNA: TGTGCCAGCAGTTACTCTGGAGACAGGGATGAAAAACTGTTTTTT. Protein sequence: CASSYSGDRDEKLFF. V and J are TRBV6-5 and TRBJ1-4; 7 bases fit TRBD1. There are 15 residues in the CDR3. The V gene's germline CDR1 is MNHEY and CDR2 SVGAGI. The junction had 4 bases not matched to a gene; V was cut back by 0 bases and J by 6 bases.

The chain has TRBV6-6 and TRBJ1-2; no firm D call. Per germline, CDR1 MNHNY and CDR2 SVGAGI (reference sequence). This CDR3 region has 13 residues. The ends were cut back, 6 bases at V and 3 bases at J, with 11 bases in the middle. The CDR3 nucleotides read TGTGCCAGCAGCCCGAACCCAGACTATGGCTACACCTTC. Translation gives CASSPNPDYGYTF.

The V call is TRBV5-1, the J call TRBJ1-2; D unresolved. V was pared by 4 bases and J by 3 bases, with 16 bases between. CDR1 SGHRS and CDR2 YFSETQ come from the germline V gene. The length of the CDR3 is 15 residues. This CDR3 is CASSPALEGYYGYTF. Here the CDR3 DNA reads TGCGCCAGCAGCCCCGCTCTAGAGGGTTACTATGGCTACACCTTC.

The CDR3 sequence: CASTGLYGYTF. CDR3 sequence (DNA): TGTGCCAGCACAGGCCTCTATGGCTACACCTTC. V gene TRBV28 combines with J gene TRBJ1-2; D not certain. Trimming cost V 7 bases and J 4 bases, with 7 bases left between them. The CDR3 is 11 residues long. Germline V gene sequence: CDR1 MDHEN, CDR2 SYDVKM.

The chain combines TRBV27 with TRBJ1-4; D is perhaps TRBD1 (5 bases). Germline V CDR1 and CDR2: MNHEY, SMNVEV (reference sequence). This CDR3 is built from 16 residues. Trimming removed 8 bases from V and 7 bases from J, with 23 bases in between. The CDR3 sequence is CASYDLSGAAGEKLFF. The DNA for the CDR3 is TGTGCCAGCTACGATTTGAGCGGGGCGGCTGGTGAAAAACTGTTTTTT.

The chain combines TRBV28 with TRBJ1-2; D is unresolved. Germline V gene lookup returns CDR1 MDHEN and CDR2 SYDVKM. This CDR3 is 13 amino acids long. Trimming pared 3 bases from V and 8 bases from J, leaving 13 bases between. The CDR3 loop is CASSFGFSNGYTF. In DNA form, the CDR3 reads TGTGCCAGCAGTTTCGGGTTCTCTAACGGCTACACCTTC.

The chain joins TRBV18 to TRBJ2-1, with D unclear. CDR1 and CDR2 (germline): KGHSH, LQKENI. V was cut by 4 bases and J by 10 bases, with 11 bases left in between. The length of the CDR3 is 12 residues. The CDR3 region is CASSQEKSEQFF. CDR3 sequence (DNA): TGTGCCAGCTCACAGGAAAAAAGCGAGCAGTTCTTC.

This chain joins TRBV11-2 and TRBJ1-1; D ambiguous. The length of the CDR3 is 15 residues. Trimming stripped 5 bases from V and 0 bases from J, with 13 bases between. Looked up from germline, CDR1 is SGHAT and CDR2 is FQNNGV. This CDR3 is CASSPGGNMNTEAFF. In DNA form, the CDR3 reads TGTGCCAGCAGCCCCGGCGGGAACATGAACACTGAAGCTTTCTTT.